Sequencing of this TCR beta chain was carried out in a study of response to subunit inactivated influenza vaccine. TCRdb reprocessed the RT-PCR reads with MiXCR, giving one entry per CDR3 protein. The sample contains some 640,000 distinct CDR3 sequences, around 13% of which appear only once. There are 16 residues in the CDR3. V was clipped by 3 bases and J by 0 bases; unmatched bases: 3. The germline CDR1 and CDR2 sequences are SSHAT and FNYEAQ (reference sequence). The chain recombines TRBV7-7 with TRBJ2-7, with TRBD2 identical over 12 bases. The source material was PBMCs from blood, sampled 14 days before vaccination. This receptor was taken from a man aged 50 to 60 who received an inactivated influenza vaccine. The CDR3 sequence: CASSFETSGSSYEQYF. The CDR3 DNA sequence: TGTGCCAGCAGCTTCGAGACTAGCGGGAGCTCCTACGAGCAGTACTTC.